Listed below are T cell receptor beta chains from one sample, sequenced in a study of beta chain features in type 1 diabetes. Measured with immunoSEQ multiplex PCR; TCRdb has only the in-frame clones, and not every one. The profile shows under 250,000 clones, 13% to 15% of them singletons. Sequences were obtained from naive CD4+ T cells from blood. These receptors originate from a woman aged 40 to 50 in good health. The CDR3 runs from the conserved cysteine through the conserved F or W. The order of the fields is J gene, CDR3 length, D gene, clone size, V gene, CDR3 DNA, CDR3 protein. The D gene is left open where the match is weak. Where a row states a size, it is once, few, many or the class of an expanded clone; other rows omit it.

J gene: TRBJ1-4
CDR3 length: 14
D gene: TRBD1
clone size: .
V gene: TRBV14
CDR3 DNA: TGTGCCAGCAGCCGCAGACAGGGGAATGAAAAACTGTTTTTT
CDR3 protein: CASSRRQGNEKLFF

J gene: TRBJ1-4
CDR3 length: 11
D gene: .
clone size: .
V gene: TRBV2
CDR3 DNA: TGTGCCAGCGGGGGCTCGGAAAAACTGTTTTTT
CDR3 protein: CASGGSEKLFF

J gene: TRBJ2-1
CDR3 length: 16
D gene: .
clone size: few
V gene: TRBV19
CDR3 DNA: TGTGCCAGTAGTGGGGTGGGGGGGGCTGGCTACAATGAGCAGTTCTTC
CDR3 protein: CASSGVGGAGYNEQFF

J gene: TRBJ2-5
CDR3 length: 15
D gene: TRBD2
clone size: few
V gene: TRBV4-1
CDR3 DNA: TGCGCCAGCAGCCAGGGGCGGGGGGCCGGGGAGACCCAGTACTTC
CDR3 protein: CASSQGRGAGETQYF

J gene: TRBJ1-6
CDR3 length: 14
D gene: TRBD1
clone size: many
V gene: TRBV15
CDR3 DNA: TGTGCCACCAGCAGGGACAGGGATAATTCACCCCTCCACTTT
CDR3 protein: CATSRDRDNSPLHF

J gene: TRBJ2-5
CDR3 length: 15
D gene: TRBD1
clone size: .
V gene: TRBV7-2
CDR3 DNA: TGTGCCAGCAGCTGGGGACAGGGCGCTCAAGAGACCCAGTACTTC
CDR3 protein: CASSWGQGAQETQYF

J gene: TRBJ2-2
CDR3 length: 14
D gene: .
clone size: .
V gene: TRBV7-7
CDR3 DNA: TGTGCCAGCAGCTTAGGGTCGGGCACCGGGGAGCTGTTTTTT
CDR3 protein: CASSLGSGTGELFF

J gene: TRBJ1-5
CDR3 length: 16
D gene: .
clone size: .
V gene: TRBV21-1
CDR3 DNA: TGTGCCAGCAGCAGCGACAGGGAGAGGTGCAATCAGCCCCAGCATTTT
CDR3 protein: CASSSDRERCNQPQHF

J gene: TRBJ2-3
CDR3 length: 12
D gene: .
clone size: .
V gene: TRBV9
CDR3 DNA: TGTGCCAGCAGCGCGTCCACAGATACGCAGTATTTT
CDR3 protein: CASSASTDTQYF

J gene: TRBJ2-2
CDR3 length: 17
D gene: TRBD1
clone size: few
V gene: TRBV19
CDR3 DNA: TGTGCCAGTAGATGGCCACAGGGGACCCCTAACACCGGGGAGCTGTTTTTT
CDR3 protein: CASRWPQGTPNTGELFF

J gene: TRBJ1-5
CDR3 length: 15
D gene: .
clone size: few
V gene: TRBV5-1
CDR3 DNA: TGCGCCAGCAGCTTGGGGGGAGAAGTGGTTCAGCCCCAGCATTTT
CDR3 protein: CASSLGGEVVQPQHF

J gene: TRBJ2-1
CDR3 length: 15
D gene: .
clone size: .
V gene: TRBV9
CDR3 DNA: TGTGCCAGCAGCGAGGGGACTCCCGGCTACAATGAGCAGTTCTTC
CDR3 protein: CASSEGTPGYNEQFF

J gene: TRBJ2-5
CDR3 length: 13
D gene: .
clone size: .
V gene: TRBV2
CDR3 DNA: TGTGCCAGCAGTCAGGGTGGGCAAGAGACCCAGTACTTC
CDR3 protein: CASSQGGQETQYF

J gene: TRBJ1-4
CDR3 length: 15
D gene: .
clone size: .
V gene: TRBV29-1
CDR3 DNA: TGCAGCGTTGAAGATCTGGGTAGGGGATCCGGGAAACTGTTTTTT
CDR3 protein: CSVEDLGRGSGKLFF

J gene: TRBJ2-1
CDR3 length: 15
D gene: .
clone size: .
V gene: TRBV4-1
CDR3 DNA: TGCGCCAGCAGCCAAGTAGTGACAGCATACAATGAGCAGTTCTTC
CDR3 protein: CASSQVVTAYNEQFF

J gene: TRBJ1-4
CDR3 length: 15
D gene: TRBD1
clone size: .
V gene: TRBV5-1
CDR3 DNA: TGCGCCAGCAGCCGGACCTACAGGGGAGGTGAAAAACTGTTTTTT
CDR3 protein: CASSRTYRGGEKLFF

J gene: TRBJ1-1
CDR3 length: 13
D gene: TRBD1
clone size: .
V gene: TRBV5-1
CDR3 DNA: TGCGCCAGCAGCTTCGGACAGGGAGGAGAAGCTTTCTTT
CDR3 protein: CASSFGQGGEAFF

J gene: TRBJ2-5
CDR3 length: 12
D gene: .
clone size: many
V gene: TRBV29-1
CDR3 DNA: TGCAGCACTGAACGGGGGCAAGAGACCCAGTACTTC
CDR3 protein: CSTERGQETQYF

J gene: TRBJ1-6
CDR3 length: 16
D gene: .
clone size: .
V gene: TRBV6-5
CDR3 DNA: TGTGCCAGCAGTTACACCCCGACAGTTACTAATTCACCCCTCCACTTT
CDR3 protein: CASSYTPTVTNSPLHF

J gene: TRBJ2-6
CDR3 length: 18
D gene: TRBD2
clone size: few
V gene: TRBV7-2
CDR3 DNA: TGTGCCAGCAGCTTAGCGGGCGGGGGGGAGATTGGGGCCAACGTCCTGACTTTC
CDR3 protein: CASSLAGGGEIGANVLTF

J gene: TRBJ2-5
CDR3 length: 15
D gene: .
clone size: .
V gene: TRBV7-8
CDR3 DNA: TGTGCCAGCAGCTTAGGACTAGGGAGCGGGGAGACCCAGTACTTC
CDR3 protein: CASSLGLGSGETQYF

J gene: TRBJ2-1
CDR3 length: 13
D gene: .
clone size: few
V gene: TRBV5-1
CDR3 DNA: TGCGCCAGCAGCTTGGGTACCTACAATGAGCAGTTCTTC
CDR3 protein: CASSLGTYNEQFF

J gene: TRBJ1-2
CDR3 length: 12
D gene: TRBD1
clone size: .
V gene: TRBV19
CDR3 DNA: TGTGCCAGTAGGGGACAGGCGGTCGGCTACACCTTC
CDR3 protein: CASRGQAVGYTF

J gene: TRBJ1-2
CDR3 length: 15
D gene: TRBD1
clone size: .
V gene: TRBV12-5
CDR3 DNA: TGTGCTAGTGGTGGTGGACAGGGGGCGGACTATGGCTACACCTTC
CDR3 protein: CASGGGQGADYGYTF

J gene: TRBJ1-1
CDR3 length: 14
D gene: TRBD1
clone size: few
V gene: TRBV6-5
CDR3 DNA: TGTGCCAGCAGCCAGACAGGGCTTTCCACTGAAGCTTTCTTT
CDR3 protein: CASSQTGLSTEAFF

J gene: TRBJ1-1
CDR3 length: 14
D gene: .
clone size: .
V gene: TRBV6-5
CDR3 DNA: TGTGCCAGCAGTTACAGGGGAACTAACACTGAAGCTTTTTTT
CDR3 protein: CASSYRGTNTEAFF

J gene: TRBJ1-6
CDR3 length: 13
D gene: .
clone size: .
V gene: TRBV5-4
CDR3 DNA: TGTGCCAGCAGCTTAGCGGATAATTCACCCCTCCACTTT
CDR3 protein: CASSLADNSPLHF

J gene: TRBJ2-4
CDR3 length: 14
D gene: TRBD1
clone size: few
V gene: TRBV19
CDR3 DNA: TGTGCCAGTACCTCCGAACAGGGGGGAAACATTCAGTACTTC
CDR3 protein: CASTSEQGGNIQYF

J gene: TRBJ2-7
CDR3 length: 15
D gene: .
clone size: few
V gene: TRBV6-5
CDR3 DNA: TGTGCCAGCAGTTACAGCGGCCAGGACTACTACGAGCAGTACTTC
CDR3 protein: CASSYSGQDYYEQYF

J gene: TRBJ2-7
CDR3 length: 13
D gene: .
clone size: .
V gene: TRBV6-5
CDR3 DNA: TGTGCCAGCAGTTACACAGGGACCTACGAGCAGTACTTC
CDR3 protein: CASSYTGTYEQYF

J gene: TRBJ2-7
CDR3 length: 14
D gene: .
clone size: .
V gene: TRBV2
CDR3 DNA: TGTGCCTCGAGTTCAGGATACCTCTCCTACGAGCAGTACTTC
CDR3 protein: CASSSGYLSYEQYF

J gene: TRBJ1-5
CDR3 length: 14
D gene: .
clone size: few
V gene: TRBV9
CDR3 DNA: TGTGCCAGCAGCGTAGATGTAGTTAATCAGCCCCAGCATTTT
CDR3 protein: CASSVDVVNQPQHF

J gene: TRBJ1-2
CDR3 length: 12
D gene: .
clone size: few
V gene: TRBV29-1
CDR3 DNA: TGCAGCGTTGGGGGGCAGAACTATGGCTACACCTTC
CDR3 protein: CSVGGQNYGYTF

J gene: TRBJ2-7
CDR3 length: 14
D gene: .
clone size: few
V gene: TRBV13
CDR3 DNA: TGTGCCAGCAGCTATAAACAGGGCTCCTACGAGCAGTACTTC
CDR3 protein: CASSYKQGSYEQYF

J gene: TRBJ2-7
CDR3 length: 14
D gene: TRBD2
clone size: .
V gene: TRBV2
CDR3 DNA: TGTGCCAGCAGTGAAACGACTAGCGGCTACGAGCAGTACTTC
CDR3 protein: CASSETTSGYEQYF

J gene: TRBJ1-2
CDR3 length: 13
D gene: .
clone size: .
V gene: TRBV6-1
CDR3 DNA: TGTGCCAGCAGTGATTCGACACCCCTGGGCTACACCTTC
CDR3 protein: CASSDSTPLGYTF

J gene: TRBJ2-7
CDR3 length: 14
D gene: TRBD1
clone size: many
V gene: TRBV6-6
CDR3 DNA: TGTGCCAGCATTGGGACAGCCAGCTCCTACGAGCAGTACTTC
CDR3 protein: CASIGTASSYEQYF

J gene: TRBJ2-5
CDR3 length: 13
D gene: .
clone size: few
V gene: TRBV7-9
CDR3 DNA: TGTGCCAGCAGCCCGGAGGTTGAGAGTACCCAGTACTTC
CDR3 protein: CASSPEVESTQYF

J gene: TRBJ2-5
CDR3 length: 13
D gene: TRBD1
clone size: .
V gene: TRBV5-6
CDR3 DNA: TGTGCCAGCAGCTTGGGCCGCCGGGACAGGCTGTACTTC
CDR3 protein: CASSLGRRDRLYF

J gene: TRBJ1-2
CDR3 length: 15
D gene: TRBD1
clone size: .
V gene: TRBV5-1
CDR3 DNA: TGCGCCAGCAGCTTGGAGGGACAGGGGGCGTCTGGCTACACCTTC
CDR3 protein: CASSLEGQGASGYTF

J gene: TRBJ1-6
CDR3 length: 17
D gene: .
clone size: few
V gene: TRBV28
CDR3 DNA: TGTGCCAGCAGTTTAGCCCGAATCAGCTCCTATAATTCACCCCTCCACTTT
CDR3 protein: CASSLARISSYNSPLHF

J gene: TRBJ2-1
CDR3 length: 15
D gene: TRBD2
clone size: .
V gene: TRBV5-6
CDR3 DNA: TGTGCCAGCAGCTTGTCACGGGGGGGCCGGAATGAGCAGTTCTTC
CDR3 protein: CASSLSRGGRNEQFF

J gene: TRBJ2-7
CDR3 length: 13
D gene: .
clone size: few
V gene: TRBV21-1
CDR3 DNA: TGTGCCAGCAGCGAGACAGCATCCTACGAGCAGTACTTC
CDR3 protein: CASSETASYEQYF